These T cell receptor beta chains were read from a single sample in a study of chemoradiotherapy in HPV16-positive cancers. Sequencing was performed with immunoSEQ multiplex PCR; in TCRdb, only in-frame clones are kept and a portion is missing. The profile shows tens of thousands of clones, roughly nine tenths of them singletons. The input for sequencing was blood, taken from a patient who underwent chemoradiotherapy. Every receptor here comes from a human donor with HPV-associated anogenital cancer. Each CDR3 is given with its conserved first and last residue. The D gene is left open where the match is weak. Some rows have no size entry. The others give once, few or many, or a class for an expanded clone.

TRBV12-5	TRBJ2-5	-	-	CASGLVNKETQYF	TGTGCTAGTGGTTTGGTAAACAAGGAGACCCAGTACTTC
TRBV19	TRBJ1-5	-	-	CASSGRYSNQPQHF	TGTGCCAGTAGTGGACGGTATAGCAATCAGCCCCAGCATTTT
TRBV25-1	TRBJ1-1	TRBD1	-	CASRGAGGAESTEAFF	TGTGCCAGCAGGGGGGCAGGGGGCGCAGAGTCCACTGAAGCTTTCTTT
TRBV14	TRBJ2-7	-	-	CASSRISGEQYF	TGTGCCAGCAGCCGGATCTCGGGCGAGCAGTACTTC
TRBV5-4	TRBJ2-7	-	-	CASSRGSLSYEQYF	TGTGCCAGCAGCCGGGGGTCCTTATCCTACGAGCAGTACTTC
TRBV5-1	TRBJ1-1	-	-	CASSWEQQLNTEAFF	TGCGCCAGCAGCTGGGAACAGCAACTGAACACTGAAGCTTTCTTT
TRBV5-1	TRBJ2-1	TRBD1	-	CASSATGTGNYNEQFF	TGCGCCAGCAGCGCCACCGGGACAGGGAACTACAATGAGCAGTTCTTC
TRBV27	TRBJ1-1	-	-	CASSSPGGMNTEAFF	TGTGCCAGCAGTTCCCCCGGGGGGATGAACACTGAAGCTTTCTTT
TRBV12-5	TRBJ2-5	TRBD1	-	CASGLASGTGSWETQYF	TGTGCTAGTGGTTTGGCCAGTGGGACAGGGTCATGGGAGACCCAGTACTTC
TRBV12-2	TRBJ2-7	-	-	CASRLAEGDTIYEQYF	TGTGCAAGTCGCTTAGCCGAAGGGGACACTATCTACGAGCAGTACTTC
TRBV5-4	TRBJ2-5	TRBD2	-	CASSSGLAGRETQYF	TGTGCCAGCAGCTCGGGACTAGCGGGGCGGGAGACCCAGTACTTC
TRBV5-4	TRBJ1-1	TRBD1	once	CASSSRQGKGTEAFF	TGTGCCAGCAGCTCCCGACAGGGGAAGGGCACTGAAGCTTTCTTT
TRBV9	TRBJ2-7	-	once	CASSVEGGGAYEQYF	TGTGCCAGCAGCGTAGAGGGGGGTGGAGCCTACGAGCAGTACTTC
TRBV6-1	TRBJ2-1	-	-	CASSGGYNEQFF	TGTGCCAGCAGTGGAGGGTACAATGAGCAGTTCTTC
TRBV15	TRBJ2-2	TRBD2	-	CATSRRLKTSGGELFF	TGTGCCACCAGCAGACGTCTAAAGACTAGCGGCGGGGAGCTGTTTTTT
TRBV4-3	TRBJ2-4	-	-	CASSQEGENIQYF	TGCGCCAGCAGCCAAGAAGGAGAAAACATTCAGTACTTC
TRBV25-1	TRBJ2-1	-	-	CASSELKGWGREQFF	TGTGCCAGCAGTGAATTAAAGGGCTGGGGGCGTGAGCAGTTCTTC
TRBV6-6	TRBJ2-2	TRBD2	-	CASRGRNTGELFF	TGTGCCAGCCGCGGGAGGAACACCGGGGAGCTGTTTTTT
TRBV5-4	TRBJ1-2	TRBD1	-	CASSTRGGLFSPDGYTF	TGTGCCAGCAGCACCAGGGGGGGACTTTTCTCCCCCGATGGCTACACCTTC
TRBV10-1	TRBJ2-1	TRBD2	-	CASSNGLAGVCNEQFF	TGCGCCAGCAGTAACGGACTAGCGGGAGTCTGTAATGAGCAGTTCTTC
TRBV6-5	TRBJ1-2	-	-	CASRLDNYGYTF	TGTGCCAGCAGGCTCGACAACTATGGCTACACCTTC
TRBV19	TRBJ2-1	-	-	CASSIGARGNEQFF	TGTGCCAGTAGTATAGGGGCCAGGGGCAATGAGCAGTTCTTC
TRBV4-3	TRBJ2-4	-	-	CASRAPGQAIQYF	TGCGCCAGCAGGGCTCCGGGACAAGCCATTCAGTACTTC
TRBV10-3	TRBJ1-2	-	-	CAIRGQRSEGYTF	TGTGCCATCAGGGGTCAGCGGTCCGAGGGCTACACCTTC
TRBV11-2	TRBJ2-7	-	-	CASSLATPRRGEQYF	TGTGCCAGCAGCTTAGCGACGCCCCGCCGGGGGGAGCAGTACTTC
TRBV4-1	TRBJ2-5	-	-	CASSQTSGRETQYF	TGCGCCAGCAGCCAAACTTCAGGACGAGAGACCCAGTACTTC